This passage covers 12 T cell receptor beta chains from one sample sequenced in a study of early T cells in non-severe SARS-CoV-2 infection. Via MiXCR, TCRdb re-called the 5' RACE reads, giving one row per CDR3 protein. The sample holds roughly 27,000 distinct CDR3 sequences, about 10% seen once. Input material: whole blood. The source of these receptors is an adult who was a healthcare worker with PCR-confirmed SARS-CoV-2 infection or an uninfected control (not recorded which).

In its sample, this clonotype was seen many times. This sequence joins TRBV6-6 and TRBJ1-1; 10 nucleotides match TRBD1. CDR1 and CDR2 from the germline V gene are MNHNY and SVGAGI (reference sequence). The CDR3 contains 15 residues. Germline trimming cut 5 bases from V and 4 bases from J; bases unmatched to any gene: 7. As DNA, the CDR3 is TGTGCCAGCAGTACCCATAGGACAGGGGGCACTGAAGCTTTCTTT. This codes for CASSTHRTGGTEAFF.

This clonotype was observed at least ten times. The V and J genes are TRBV7-9 and TRBJ2-3, with 8 nucleotides matching TRBD1. The J segment lost 2 bases and the V segment lost 4 bases, leaving 11 bases of the junction unmatched. CDR1 and CDR2 from the germline V gene are SEHNR and FQNEAQ (reference sequence). The CDR3 contains 17 residues. The CDR3 sequence: CASSSPPGQAYTDTQYF. Written as DNA, the CDR3 is TGTGCCAGCAGCTCTCCTCCGGGACAGGCTTACACAGATACGCAGTATTTT.

This clonotype has just a few counts. This chain uses TRBV5-1 with TRBJ1-1; maybe TRBD1 (5 bases). Germline-derived CDR1 and CDR2 are SGHRS and YFSETQ. The V and J ends lost 4 bases and 4 bases respectively, with 8 bases between them. The CDR3 spans 12 residues. For the CDR3, the DNA is TGCGCCAGCAGCCGGGGGACCACTGAAGCTTTCTTT. Amino acids: CASSRGTTEAFF. The complete variable domain, with remaining parts taken from reference TRBV5-1 and TRBJ1-1, reads KAGVTQTPRYLIKTRGQQVTLSCSPISGHRSVSWYQQTPGQGLQFLFEYFSETQRNKGNFPGRFSGRQFSNSRSEMNVSTLELGDSALYLCASSRGTTEAFFGQGTRLTVV.

This clonotype came up many times. V usage is TRBV7-6 and J usage is TRBJ2-2; TRBD2 might be the D (6 bases). Germline values: CDR1 SGHVS, CDR2 FNYEAQ. Trimming took 1 base from V and 2 from J, leaving 26 bases between them. There are 21 residues in the CDR3. Here the CDR3 reads CASSLVGDRGRDFPNTGELFF. DNA for the CDR3: TGTGCCAGCAGCTTAGTCGGCGATAGGGGAAGGGACTTCCCCAACACCGGGGAGCTGTTTTTT.

The rearrangement joins TRBV7-2 to TRBJ1-5, with TRBD1 matching over 7 bases. Germline V gene data show CDR1 as SGHTA and CDR2 as FQGNSA. J gave up 6 bases and V 4 bases, and 3 bases lay outside the gene matches. This CDR3 is built from 13 residues. For the CDR3, the DNA is TGTGCCAGCAGCTCACAGGGGAGTCAGCCCCAGCATTTT. Encoded protein: CASSSQGSQPQHF.

This clonotype was recorded a few times. This sequence joins TRBV7-3 and TRBJ2-3; D might be TRBD2 (6 bases). CDR1 and CDR2 from the germline V gene are SGHTA and FQGTGA. The ends were cut back, 2 bases at V and 3 bases at J, with 9 bases in the middle. The CDR3 loop spans 14 amino acids. The CDR3 DNA follows: TGTGCCAGCAGCTTATCAGGGAGGACAGATACGCAGTATTTT. Its translation is CASSLSGRTDTQYF.

This clonotype was seen repeatedly, ten times or more. The V call is TRBV29-1, the J call TRBJ2-1; the match to TRBD1 covers 7 bases. Germline lookup yields CDR1 SQVTM and CDR2 ANQGSEA. The V segment lost 8 bases and the J segment 4 bases; nucleotides outside the gene matches: 11. The CDR3 consists of 14 residues. Written as DNA, the CDR3 is TGCAGCTCCCGAGCCAGGGGGTTTTACAATGAGCAGTTCTTC. Translated: CSSRARGFYNEQFF.

The chain uses TRBV30 and TRBJ2-1; a possible D gene is TRBD1 (6 bases). Germline CDR1 GTSNPN, CDR2 SVGIG (reference sequence). Trimming shortened V by 4 bases and J by 6 bases, and 13 bases separated the two germline ends. The CDR3 loop spans 13 amino acids. The CDR3 sequence is CAWNRERSNEQFF. The DNA of the CDR3 is TGTGCCTGGAACAGGGAGAGAAGCAATGAGCAGTTCTTC. Together with reference TRBV30 and TRBJ2-1, the CDR3 gives the full variable domain: SQTIHQWPATLVQPVGSPLSLECTVEGTSNPNLYWYRQAAGRGLQLLFYSVGIGQISSEVPQNLSASRPQDRQFILSSKKLLLSDSGFYLCAWNRERSNEQFFGPGTRLTVL.

This clonotype was detected many times. The genes are TRBV3-1 and TRBJ1-1; unclear D gene. The CDR3 loop spans 13 amino acids. The germline V gene encodes CDR1 LGHDT and CDR2 YNNKEL (reference sequence). V dropped 0 bases and J dropped 5 bases, with 7 bases sitting between them. The CDR3 DNA follows: TGTGCCAGCAGCCAAGAACCGGGGACTGAAGCTTTCTTT. Translation gives CASSQEPGTEAFF. Supplemented by reference TRBV3-1 and TRBJ1-1, the full variable domain reads DTAVSQTPKYLVTQMGNDKSIKCEQNLGHDTMYWYKQDSKKFLKIMFSYNNKELIINETVPNRFSPKSPDKAHLNLHINSLELGDSAVYFCASSQEPGTEAFFGQGTRLTVV.

This clonotype was seen at least ten times. The chain carries TRBV6-6 and TRBJ1-2, with 7 nucleotides matching TRBD1. Germline V gene lookup returns CDR1 MNHNY and CDR2 SVGAGI (reference sequence). The J segment lost 2 bases and the V segment lost 6 bases, leaving 3 bases of the junction unmatched. This CDR3 comprises 13 residues. In DNA, the CDR3 is TGTGCCAGCAGCACAGGGGTAAACTATGGCTACACCTTC. This gives the protein CASSTGVNYGYTF.

Many counts were recorded for this clonotype. V usage is TRBV5-1 and J usage is TRBJ2-3; no reliable D call. Between the trimmed V and J ends, which lost 0 bases and 0 bases, there was a span of 8 bases. Germline assignment: CDR1 SGHRS and CDR2 YFSETQ. The CDR3 consists of 15 residues. The CDR3 reads CASSLAEPSTDTQYF. CDR3 bases: TGCGCCAGCAGCTTGGCCGAGCCTAGCACAGATACGCAGTATTTT.

V gene TRBV29-1 combines with J gene TRBJ1-1; 9 bases are shared with TRBD1. Trimming took 4 bases from V and 1 from J; bases not matched to a gene: 1. CDR3 length: 13 amino acids. CDR1 and CDR2 (germline): SQVTM, ANQGSEA. The CDR3 protein is CSVGQGGNTEAFF. The DNA for the CDR3 is TGCAGCGTTGGACAGGGGGGGAACACTGAAGCTTTCTTT. The full variable domain, rest sourced from reference TRBV29-1 and TRBJ1-1, is SAVISQKPSRDICQRGTSLTIQCQVDSQVTMMFWYRQQPGQSLTLIATANQGSEATYESGFVIDKFPISRPNLTFSTLTVSNMSPEDSSIYLCSVGQGGNTEAFFGQGTRLTVV.